Here is one T cell receptor (beta chain) with its context. Judged by its sample share, this clone qualifies as medium-sized (0.01 to 0.1%). Its antigen is not yet known. The record has no base qualities; no much larger clone is one base away. The data are from a study of PD-1 blockade in classical Hodgkin lymphoma (dated by TCRdb to about 2020). Regarding the research as a whole: Nivolumab dosing was 3 mg/kg intravenously every 2 weeks, continuing until either disease progression or unacceptable toxicity. To define a peripheral blood immune signature of response to PD-1 blockade in classical Hodgkin lymphoma, the study combined TCR beta sequencing with CyTOF. The investigation overall reported the following: A significant rise by C4D1 was seen in CD4+ but not CD8+ TCR diversity (p=0.0027 vs p=0.16), with the rise being most apparent in complete responders (p=0.02). The study was restricted to a single clinical trial cohort, and the causes of repertoire differences, possibly disease activity or prior therapy, were left undefined. Trial patients with a complete response had baseline diversity similar to that of newly diagnosed patients, while partial responders and progressors had significantly lower diversity. Lower diversity was observed in patients in whom nivolumab was started less than 1 year after ASCT, and these patients were excluded from later analyses so that confounding by immune reconstitution would be avoided. Baseline TCR diversity was reported as lower in newly diagnosed patients than in healthy donors, and lower still in relapsed/refractory patients.

V is reduced by 4 bases and J by 3 bases, leaving a spacing of 12 bases between them. The CDR3 has 13 amino acids, counting the end cysteine and phenylalanine. The read is trimmed to its CDR3 DNA, 39 bases read in frame from base 1. Taken from the germline V gene, the CDR1 and CDR2 loops are SQVTM and ANQGSEA. Genomic DNA was extracted with the Qiagen DNeasy kit from unsorted PBMCs and from negatively selected CD4+ and CD8+ fractions. TCR beta CDR3 regions were subjected to amplification by immunoSEQ multiplex PCR with primers that anneal to V and J segments. A synthetic immune receptor repertoire was used to minimize amplification bias, and any residual bias was removed computationally once sequencing was done. The study's own analysis went as follows. Custom Python scripts were used to quantify repertoire diversity as the Shannon entropy index. The unsorted, CD4+ and CD8+ repertoires were each analyzed separately, with the exception of combined analyses, where CD4+ and CD8+ sequences were merged in silico. Clonal expansion was defined as at least a 2-fold frequency increase after treatment relative to C1D1, with a pseudocount of 0.5 for undetected baseline clones. Clones with 0 or 1 copy at C1D1 were classified as singleton clones, and clones with 2 or more copies were classified as non-singleton clones. Clones expanded in unsorted samples were annotated as CD4+, CD8+ or unknown by matching protein sequences in sorted samples from the same patient. Diversity changes from C1D1 to C4D1 were tested in paired samples using Wilcoxon tests. TCRdb took this table from immuneACCESS and kept in-frame rearrangements with V and J called. Such tables lack part of the clones; where checked against another copy, unresolved V genes explain under half of the gap, and the rest is unexplained. D and trimming come from the DNA, and the V and J calls and clone size come from that table. The sample profile shows 40,000 to 45,000 clones; over 55% of them were found once. The ten biggest clones cover 2.5% to 3.5% of the sample.

The sample's time point label, in plain terms: cycle 1 day 1 (C1D1), immediately before nivolumab initiation. Every trial patient had relapsed after autologous stem cell transplantation, and cohorts A, B and C differed in prior brentuximab vedotin exposure. The trial cohort was composed of some 57 patients with relapsed/refractory classical Hodgkin lymphoma, for whom complete response, partial response or progressive disease was recorded as best overall response. Trial patients were treated with single-agent nivolumab in the multi-cohort phase II CheckMate 205 trial. An independent review committee assessed best overall response by applying the 2007 International Working Group response criteria. Trial PBMCs were obtained immediately prior to nivolumab initiation (C1D1) and on therapy at cycle 2 day 1 and cycle 4 day 1. Peripheral blood was collected in 8 mL Vacutainer Cell Preparation Tubes, from which PBMCs were isolated by centrifugation and then cryopreserved.

The clonotype comes from a human donor with classical Hodgkin lymphoma. Sequencing used peripheral blood mononuclear cells (PBMCs), obtained at baseline. The sequence is built from TRBV29-1 and TRBJ1-1; no D segment can be confidently identified. The DNA sequence reads TGCAGCGTTGTCGGATTATCCTACACTGAAGCTTTCTTT. This encodes CSVVGLSYTEAFF. Outside the CDR3, residues come from the reference TRBV29-1 and TRBJ1-1 proteins, so the full variable domain is: SAVISQKPSRDICQRGTSLTIQCQVDSQVTMMFWYRQQPGQSLTLIATANQGSEATYESGFVIDKFPISRPNLTFSTLTVSNMSPEDSSIYLCSVVGLSYTEAFFGQGTRLTVV.